One TCR beta chain is described in this entry. Generated by immunoSEQ multiplex PCR, the TCRdb table keeps only in-frame clones and is missing some. The sample holds 150,000 to 250,000 clones, 80% to 85% seen once. The sample belongs to a study of blood T cell repertoires in COVID-19. The CDR3 is made up of 16 amino acids. CDR1 MNHEY and CDR2 SMNVEV come from the germline V gene (reference sequence). V was pared by 5 bases and J by 1 base, with 7 bases of the junction left unmatched. Cohort assignment relied on participant-reported clinical history. Among Cohort 3 donors, those recovered had two negative PCRs, clearance, or symptom resolution.

The source of this sequence is a man in his forties who had recovered from COVID-19. Sequenced sample: PBMCs or T cells enriched from blood (not recorded which). The J gene is TRBJ1-2, the V gene TRBV27; the match to TRBD1 covers 10 bases. CDR3 loop: CASSKGTGADNYGYTF. As DNA, the CDR3 is TGTGCCAGCAGTAAAGGGACAGGGGCGGATAACTATGGCTACACCTTC.